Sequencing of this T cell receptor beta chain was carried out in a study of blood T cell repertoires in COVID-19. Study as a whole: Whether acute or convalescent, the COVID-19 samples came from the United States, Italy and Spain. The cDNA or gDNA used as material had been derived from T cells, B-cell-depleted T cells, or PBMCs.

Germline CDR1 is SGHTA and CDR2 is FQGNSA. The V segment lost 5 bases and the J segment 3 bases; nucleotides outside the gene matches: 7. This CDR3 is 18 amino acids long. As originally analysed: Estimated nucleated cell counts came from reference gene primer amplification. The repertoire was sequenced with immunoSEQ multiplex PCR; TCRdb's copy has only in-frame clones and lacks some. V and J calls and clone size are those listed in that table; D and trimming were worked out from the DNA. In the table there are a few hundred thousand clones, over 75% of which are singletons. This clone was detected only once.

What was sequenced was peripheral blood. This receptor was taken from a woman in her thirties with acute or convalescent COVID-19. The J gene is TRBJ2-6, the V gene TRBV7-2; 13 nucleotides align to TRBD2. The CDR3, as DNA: TGTGCCAGCAGCGACGGACTAGCGGGAGTGGGTGGGGCCAACGTCCTGACTTTC. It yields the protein CASSDGLAGVGGANVLTF. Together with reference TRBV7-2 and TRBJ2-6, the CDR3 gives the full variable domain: GAGVSQSPSNKVTEKGKDVELRCDPISGHTALYWYRQSLGQGLEFLIYFQGNSAPDKSGLPSDRFSAERTGGSVSTLTIQRTQQEDSAVYLCASSDGLAGVGGANVLTFGAGSRLTVL.